Presented here are 21 T cell receptor beta chains from one specimen sequenced in a study of radiation and T cells in renal cell carcinoma. Produced via immunoSEQ multiplex PCR; TCRdb's table is partial and in-frame only. The sample carries 130,000 to 150,000 clones, about 88% recorded once. Time point noted: baseline pretreatment blood. Treatment here: 15 Gy SBRT to primary tumor, nephrectomy 4 weeks later. Here the sequenced sample was blood, taken from a patient whose treatment included radiotherapy and nephrectomy. The receptor source for this set is a woman in her seventies with renal cell carcinoma.

The gene calls are TRBV6-1 and TRBJ1-5, with unresolved D. Deletions cut 2 bases from V and 7 bases from J, with 12 bases between. Germline CDR1 and CDR2: MNHNS and SASEGT. The length of the CDR3 is 14 residues. Here the CDR3 DNA reads TGTGCCAGCAGTGAACGAAGGGTCGGGCAGCCCCAGCATTTT. This codes for CASSERRVGQPQHF.

The CDR3 here is CASSCPMDRACAGNQPQHF. CDR3 coding DNA: TGTGCCAGCAGTTGTCCAATGGACAGGGCTTGTGCGGGCAATCAGCCCCAGCATTTT. The rearrangement links TRBV27 to TRBJ1-5; TRBD1 agrees at 8 bases. This CDR3 is 19 amino acids long. CDR1 is MNHEY and CDR2 is SMNVEV in the germline V gene (reference sequence). The ends lost 4 bases at V and 2 bases at J; junction bases unmatched: 16.

The chain recombines TRBV6-5 with TRBJ1-2; 7 positions match TRBD1. Germline assignment: CDR1 MNHEY and CDR2 SVGAGI. The V segment lost 7 bases and the J segment 4 bases; nucleotides outside the gene matches: 9. The CDR3 is made up of 14 amino acids. The CDR3 here is CASKAPGTAYGYTF. DNA for the CDR3: TGTGCCAGCAAGGCTCCCGGGACAGCCTATGGCTACACCTTC.

The chain carries TRBV9 and TRBJ2-3; no clear D. CDR3 length equals 13 residues. The germline V gene encodes CDR1 SGDLS and CDR2 YYNGEE. V was pared by 1 base and J by 0 bases, with 3 bases between. The CDR3 sequence is CASSVLSTDTQYF. CDR3 sequence (DNA): TGTGCCAGCAGCGTACTTAGCACAGATACGCAGTATTTT.

Comment on this clone: Different DNA sequences within this sample yield the same CDR3. The chain is built from TRBV6-1 and TRBJ1-5; D might be TRBD1 (5 bases). The CDR3 runs to 14 residues. Trimming stripped 4 bases from V and 2 bases from J, with 9 bases between. Per germline, CDR1 MNHNS and CDR2 SASEGT. CDR3 amino acids: CASSGRGGNQPQHF. For the CDR3, the DNA is TGTGCCAGCAGTGGAAGGGGCGGCAATCAGCCCCAGCATTTT.

The V call is TRBV7-9, the J call TRBJ2-3; possibly TRBD2 for D (6 bases). Trimming left V 5 bases short and J 1 base short, with 10 bases between. Germline V gene data show CDR1 as SEHNR and CDR2 as FQNEAQ (reference sequence). CDR3 length: 14 residues. CDR3 region: CASSRSGGTDTQYF. The CDR3 DNA is TGTGCCAGCAGCCGTAGCGGTGGCACAGATACGCAGTATTTT.

The V gene is TRBV5-1, the J gene TRBJ2-1, with 9 positions matching TRBD2. The trim removed 2 bases at V and 0 bases at J, leaving 3 bases unmatched. The CDR3 length is 16 residues. Germline V gene lookup returns CDR1 SGHRS and CDR2 YFSETQ. CDR3 in DNA: TGCGCCAGCAGCTTTGATAGCGGGAGCTCCTACAATGAGCAGTTCTTC. The encoded protein is CASSFDSGSSYNEQFF.

V usage is TRBV6-6 and J usage is TRBJ1-1; tentative D call: TRBD1 (6 bases). The V gene's germline CDR1 is MNHNY and CDR2 SVGAGI (reference sequence). Trimming left V 0 bases short and J 11 bases short, with 16 bases between. The CDR3 consists of 14 residues. CDR3 nucleotides: TGTGCCAGCAGTTACTCCCAGACAGGAAAGGTGGCTTTCTTT. It specifies CASSYSQTGKVAFF.

The chain has TRBV19 and TRBJ2-3; 9 nucleotides line up with TRBD2. CDR3 length: 15 residues. V shed 5 bases, J shed 4 bases, and the junction held 7 bases outside the gene matches. Looked up from germline, CDR1 is LNHDA and CDR2 is SQIVND (reference sequence). The CDR3 reads CASSPLAGLSDTQYF. The CDR3 nucleotides are TGTGCCAGTAGTCCTCTAGCGGGGCTCTCAGATACGCAGTATTTT.

As DNA, the CDR3 is TGTGCCAGCAGCCGGGACAGGGGAAGCAATGAGCAGTTCTTC. Translation: CASSRDRGSNEQFF. V gene TRBV7-2 combines with J gene TRBJ2-1, with 10 bases fitting TRBD1. Germline-derived CDR1 and CDR2 are SGHTA and FQGNSA. The ends lost 5 bases at V and 6 bases at J; junction bases unmatched: 4. The CDR3 sequence is 14 residues long.

This chain links TRBV19 with TRBJ2-3; D unclear. CDR1 is LNHDA, CDR2 SQIVND, per germline (reference sequence). Trimming took off 0 bases at V and 4 bases at J, with 8 bases between the two ends. CDR3 length: 14 residues. The CDR3 coding sequence is TGTGCCAGTAGTATAGAGGGATGGGCAGATACGCAGTATTTT. This sequence encodes CASSIEGWADTQYF.

The genes are TRBV6-1 and TRBJ2-3; 12 bases match TRBD1. Germline V gene sequence: CDR1 MNHNS, CDR2 SASEGT. The CDR3 covers 15 residues. With V trimmed by 4 bases and J by 6 bases, 5 bases remained unmatched. In nucleotides, the CDR3 is TGTGCCAGCAGTGGCGGGACAGGGGGCGCCGATACGCAGTATTTT. Its translation: CASSGGTGGADTQYF.

In nucleotides, the CDR3 is TGCGCCAGCAGCCCAGCGCGACAGGGGATACCCCTCCACTTT. It is translated as CASSPARQGIPLHF. The chain couples TRBV4-3 to TRBJ1-6, with 8 bases fitting TRBD1. Trimming at V came to 4 bases and at J to 12 bases, leaving 8 bases not matched to a gene. This CDR3 contains 14 residues. Per the germline V gene, CDR1 is LGHNA and CDR2 is YSLEER.

This clone was observed a single time. The V call is TRBV6-6, the J call TRBJ1-4; TRBD1 aligns across 11 bases. V lost 1 base and J lost 7; bases outside the gene matches: 5. Germline assignment: CDR1 MNHNY and CDR2 SVGAGI (reference sequence). This CDR3 contains 16 residues. In nucleotides, the CDR3 is TGTGCCAGCAGTTACTATCAGGGGACAGGGGGTGAAAAACTGTTTTTT. Amino acid sequence: CASSYYQGTGGEKLFF.

The V and J genes are TRBV6-5 and TRBJ2-3; TRBD2 is a possible D gene (7 bases). Trimming pared 7 bases from V and 2 bases from J, leaving 16 bases between. The CDR3 covers 15 residues. Germline assignment: CDR1 MNHEY and CDR2 SVGAGI. The CDR3 coding sequence is TGTGCCAGCAACCGAGGGGGGGGTGCCACAGATACGCAGTATTTT. Its protein product is CASNRGGGATDTQYF.

The genes are TRBV28 and TRBJ2-2, with D hard to call. The CDR3 is made up of 13 amino acids. The V gene's germline CDR1 is MDHEN and CDR2 SYDVKM. Deletions cut 5 bases from V and 4 bases from J, with 8 bases between. The CDR3, as DNA: TGTGCCAGCAGTATTATTGCCACCGGGGAGCTGTTTTTT. The encoded protein is CASSIIATGELFF.

In regard to this clone: This sample includes further DNA sequences coding for the same CDR3. This sequence joins TRBV7-9 and TRBJ1-3; D is uncertain. Between the trimmed V and J ends, which lost 0 bases and 0 bases, there was a span of 9 bases. This CDR3 spans 16 amino acids. CDR1 is SEHNR and CDR2 is FQNEAQ in the germline V gene (reference sequence). The CDR3 loop is CASSLAGGSSGNTIYF. The DNA for the CDR3 is TGTGCCAGCAGCTTAGCCGGTGGCAGCTCTGGAAACACCATATATTTT. The full variable domain, in which reference TRBV7-9 and TRBJ1-3 provide the parts outside the CDR3, is DTGVSQNPRHKITKRGQNVTFRCDPISEHNRLYWYRQTLGQGPEFLTYFQNEAQLEKSRLLSDRFSAERPKGSFSTLEIQRTEQGDSAMYLCASSLAGGSSGNTIYFGEGSWLTVV.

Comments on this clone: Mismatch with germline at one junction end may stem from a read error. The chain carries TRBV28 and TRBJ2-3, with 9 bases aligning to TRBD2. Germline assignment: CDR1 MDHEN and CDR2 SYDVKM. The CDR3 extends over 14 amino acids. The chain's CDR3 is CASSSGTSIDTQYF. The CDR3 DNA follows: TGTGCCAGCAGTTCCGGGACTAGCATAGATACGCAGTATTTT.

This clone was observed a single time. The chain is built from TRBV15 and TRBJ2-2; 9 bases are a match to TRBD1. The germline V gene encodes CDR1 LNHNV and CDR2 YYDKDF (reference sequence). J was trimmed by 3 bases and V by 1 base; bases with no gene match: 3. This CDR3 contains 16 residues. CDR3 nucleotides: TGTGCCACCAGCAGAGGGGGACAGGGAGACACCGGGGAGCTGTTTTTT. It specifies CATSRGGQGDTGELFF.

The sample holds a few counts of this clone. Different DNA sequences within this sample yield the same CDR3. J is TRBJ2-6 and V is TRBV30, with D unresolved. CDR3 size: 15 residues. With 2 bases removed from V and 0 bases from J, the gap between germline ends came to 8 bases. CDR1 is GTSNPN and CDR2 is SVGIG in the germline V gene (reference sequence). This CDR3 reads CAWSWSSSGANVLTF. The CDR3 DNA follows: TGTGCCTGGAGTTGGAGTAGCTCTGGGGCCAACGTCCTGACTTTC.

This chain connects TRBV9 to TRBJ2-7; 8 bases fit TRBD1. This CDR3 has 15 amino acids. The J segment lost 3 bases and the V segment lost 4 bases, leaving 9 bases of the junction unmatched. The V gene's germline CDR1 is SGDLS and CDR2 YYNGEE. Written as DNA, the CDR3 is TGTGCCAGCAGCCCCCTAGGACAGGGTTTCTACGAGCAGTACTTC. Encoded protein: CASSPLGQGFYEQYF.